The 19 T cell receptor beta chains below come from one sample, sequenced in a study of CD8 T cells in ankylosing spondylitis. One entry per CDR3 protein results from TCRdb running MiXCR on the 5' RACE reads. The repertoire holds about 250,000 distinct CDR3 sequences, with roughly 32% as singletons. Material for sequencing was blood, either unsorted or a sorted T cell fraction (not recorded which). Every receptor here comes from a male donor with ankylosing spondylitis or in good health (not recorded which).

The sample holds a few counts of this clonotype. The chain carries TRBV12-3 or TRBV12-4 and TRBJ2-7; D is possibly TRBD2 (6 bases). V dropped 2 bases and J dropped 1 base, with 12 bases sitting between them. The CDR3 has 15 residues. CDR3 nucleotide sequence: TGTGCCAGCAGTTTAAGTGGGACTTCATCCTACGAGCAGTACTTC. Encoded protein: CASSLSGTSSYEQYF.

There are a few counts of this clonotype. The genes are TRBV20-1 and TRBJ2-3; a weak D match, TRBD2 (7 bases). The germline CDR1 and CDR2 sequences are DFQATT and SNEGSKA (reference sequence). Between the trimmed V and J ends, which lost 6 bases and 0 bases, there was a span of 19 bases. The CDR3 covers 16 residues. The CDR3 DNA reads as TGCAGTGCCGGGGGAGGGGGGTCAGGAAGCACAGATACGCAGTATTTT. Its translation: CSAGGGGSGSTDTQYF.

Only a few counts were recorded for this clonotype. The chain combines TRBV5-4 with TRBJ1-1; the D is unclear. Trimming left V 5 bases short and J 0 bases short, with 11 bases between. Germline V CDR1 and CDR2: SGHNT, YYREEE (reference sequence). This CDR3 has 14 amino acids. CDR3 residues: CASSYRVMNTEAFF. The CDR3 DNA reads as TGTGCCAGCAGTTATAGGGTTATGAACACTGAAGCTTTCTTT.

In its sample, this clonotype was seen a few times. The chain links TRBV20-1 to TRBJ2-3; D unclear. V was clipped by 6 bases and J by 1 base, with 17 bases between them. The CDR3 extends over 15 amino acids. The germline V gene has CDR1 DFQATT and CDR2 SNEGSKA (reference sequence). This CDR3 is CSAVRGIVGTDTQYF. In DNA form, the CDR3 reads TGCAGTGCAGTAAGAGGAATCGTCGGCACAGATACGCAGTATTTT.

This clonotype was observed many times. The chain is built from TRBV20-1 and TRBJ1-2; TRBD1 is a possible D gene (6 bases). The V gene lost 4 bases and the J gene lost 0 bases, with 12 bases spanning the gap. Germline CDR1 DFQATT, CDR2 SNEGSKA (reference sequence). CDR3 length: 14 amino acids. CDR3 nucleotides: TGCAGTGCTACCCAGGGGAGCCCTAACTATGGCTACACCTTC. Its translation is CSATQGSPNYGYTF.

The V call is TRBV25-1, the J call TRBJ2-5; D is possibly TRBD1 or TRBD2 (5 bases each). Germline lookup yields CDR1 MGHDK and CDR2 SYGVNS. Between the trimmed V and J ends, which lost 6 bases and 4 bases, there was a span of 18 bases. The CDR3 length is 15 residues. CDR3 sequence reads: CASSAWDGGGETQYF. CDR3 in DNA: TGTGCCAGCAGCGCTTGGGACGGTGGAGGAGAGACCCAGTACTTC.

This clonotype was observed a handful of times. J is TRBJ2-1 and V is TRBV21-1; whether TRBD1, the table's D call, matches the DNA was not checked. TRBV21-1 is designated a pseudogene. The CDR3 extends over 13 amino acids. The CDR3 loop is CASRGTKDNEQFF. In DNA, the CDR3 is TGTGCCAGCAGGGGGACGAAAGACAATGAGCAGTTCTTC.

This clonotype appeared once. The genes are TRBV6-5 and TRBJ1-1; D is unclear. Trimming pared 0 bases from V and 8 bases from J, leaving 13 bases between. Per the germline V gene, CDR1 is MNHEY and CDR2 is SVGAGI. The CDR3 covers 14 residues. CDR3 sequence: CASSYSIGVSEAFF. CDR3 sequence (DNA): TGTGCCAGCAGTTACTCGATCGGGGTGTCGGAAGCTTTCTTT.

This clonotype was detected only once. The J gene is TRBJ2-3, the V gene TRBV7-6, with 8 bases matching TRBD2. This CDR3 comprises 17 residues. J lost 0 bases, V lost 1 base, and 6 bases had no gene match. Germline loops: CDR1 SGHVS, CDR2 FNYEAQ. Here the CDR3 reads CASSLVLAGSSTDTQYF. The CDR3 nucleotides are TGTGCCAGCAGCTTAGTCCTAGCGGGTTCTAGCACAGATACGCAGTATTTT.

Ten or more counts support this clonotype. V usage is TRBV20-1 and J usage is TRBJ2-3; D gene uncertain. The CDR3 sequence is 15 residues long. The germline gives CDR1 DFQATT, CDR2 SNEGSKA (reference sequence). V lost 4 bases and J 0 bases, leaving 14 bases between the germline ends. This CDR3 reads CSAKQLTPSTDTQYF. The CDR3 region has the DNA TGCAGTGCTAAACAGCTTACCCCTAGCACAGATACGCAGTATTTT.

The rearrangement uses TRBV12-3 or TRBV12-4 and TRBJ2-7, with 7 nucleotides matching TRBD2. V shed 11 bases and J 0 bases; nucleotides not matched to a gene: 7. The CDR3 length is 13 residues. This chain's CDR3 is CAWRGSYSYEQYF. The DNA for the CDR3 is TGTGCCTGGCGGGGGTCTTACTCCTACGAGCAGTACTTC.

This clonotype has a handful of counts. V is TRBV6-1 and J is TRBJ1-4, with D possibly TRBD1 on 6 matching bases. The V end was cut by 6 bases, the J end by 7 bases, with 18 bases between. CDR3 size: 15 residues. Germline lookup yields CDR1 MNHNS and CDR2 SASEGT. CDR3 protein: CASSSGGQIGEKLFF. The CDR3 bases are TGTGCCAGCAGCTCCGGGGGGCAGATTGGTGAAAAACTGTTTTTT.

This clonotype has just a few counts. V is TRBV20-1 and J is TRBJ2-1, with 10 bases identical to TRBD2. Germline trimming cut 3 bases from V and 3 bases from J; bases unmatched to any gene: 14. Germline values: CDR1 DFQATT, CDR2 SNEGSKA (reference sequence). The CDR3 covers 18 residues. The CDR3, as DNA: TGCAGTGCTAGGGGCTCTGATCTAGCGGGGGCCCTCTACAATGAGCAGTTCTTC. Protein product: CSARGSDLAGALYNEQFF.

This clonotype was picked up a small number of times. The chain combines TRBV20-1 with TRBJ2-1, with 8 positions matching TRBD1. The length of the CDR3 is 12 residues. Germline lookup yields CDR1 DFQATT and CDR2 SNEGSKA (reference sequence). J was trimmed by 7 bases and V by 1 base; bases with no gene match: 0. As DNA, the CDR3 is TGCAGTGCTAGAGGGGACAGGAATGAGCAGTTCTTC. Protein sequence: CSARGDRNEQFF.

The chain joins TRBV5-1 to TRBJ2-2; tentatively, D is TRBD1 (5 bases). V was pared by 2 bases and J by 11 bases, with 13 bases between. This CDR3 has 13 residues. The germline V gene encodes CDR1 SGHRS and CDR2 YFSETQ. The CDR3 protein is CASSFPRVEELFF. The CDR3 DNA sequence: TGCGCCAGCAGCTTTCCCAGGGTGGAAGAGCTGTTTTTT. Full variable domain (missing parts from reference TRBV5-1 and TRBJ2-2): KAGVTQTPRYLIKTRGQQVTLSCSPISGHRSVSWYQQTPGQGLQFLFEYFSETQRNKGNFPGRFSGRQFSNSRSEMNVSTLELGDSALYLCASSFPRVEELFFGEGSRLTVL.

The chain is built from TRBV12-3 or TRBV12-4 and TRBJ2-2; D not certain. The CDR3 spans 13 residues. V lost 3 bases and J lost 5, with 7 bases in between. CDR3 loop: CASSLYVTGELFF. The CDR3 DNA is TGTGCCAGCAGTTTGTACGTTACCGGGGAGCTGTTTTTT.

This clonotype was counted only a few times. The chain employs TRBV6-1 and TRBJ2-6; TRBD1 agrees at 8 bases. Germline CDR1 reads MNHNS; CDR2 reads SASEGT. This CDR3 contains 17 residues. V lost 6 bases, J lost 4 bases, and 11 bases stayed unmatched. The CDR3 DNA reads as TGTGCCAGCAGCCGGACAGGGAGTAAAAGAGGGGCCAACGTCCTGACTTTC. Its translation: CASSRTGSKRGANVLTF.

The chain couples TRBV5-1 to TRBJ2-2; D unclear. The V end was cut by 1 base, the J end by 0 bases, with 7 bases between. The CDR3 spans 15 residues. Germline V CDR1 and CDR2: SGHRS, YFSETQ. Written as DNA, the CDR3 is TGCGCCAGCAGCTTGTATTCTACGAACACCGGGGAGCTGTTTTTT. Encoded protein: CASSLYSTNTGELFF.

This clonotype was detected a few times. V usage is TRBV29-1 and J usage is TRBJ2-2; 8 nucleotides align to TRBD2. Germline CDR1 SQVTM, CDR2 ANQGSEA. With V trimmed by 6 bases and J by 3 bases, 6 bases remained unmatched. The CDR3 is 14 amino acids. CDR3 residues: CSVLSGVDTGELFF. In nucleotides, the CDR3 is TGCAGCGTCCTTAGCGGGGTGGACACCGGGGAGCTGTTTTTT.